The 29 T cell receptor beta chains below come from one sample, sequenced in a study of CD8 T cells in ankylosing spondylitis. Study-wide points: Blood from ankylosing spondylitis patients appeared to carry a characteristic roughly 8-variant TCR beta motif.

Their recognized antigens are unknown. TCRdb reprocessed the 5' RACE reads with MiXCR, giving one entry per CDR3 protein. The sample has some 840,000 distinct CDR3 sequences; about an eighth are singletons. The sample consisted of blood, either unsorted or a sorted T cell fraction (not recorded which). These receptors originate from a male donor with ankylosing spondylitis.

This clonotype has just a few counts. The chain has TRBV7-2 and TRBJ2-7; no definite D call. This CDR3 spans 12 amino acids. From germline, CDR1 is SGHTA and CDR2 FQGNSA. V lost 2 bases and J lost 5, with 7 bases in between. Here the CDR3 DNA reads TGTGCCAGCAGCTTAAAAAAGGACGAGCAGTACTTC. Translated, it gives CASSLKKDEQYF.

The table lists this clonotype with a few counts. This rearrangement joins TRBV6-1 to TRBJ1-5, with a weak D call TRBD1 (5 bases). Germline loops: CDR1 MNHNS, CDR2 SASEGT. Trimming pared 5 bases from V and 2 bases from J, leaving 13 bases between. The CDR3 totals 15 residues. Here the CDR3 reads CASSLQGRGNQPQHF. CDR3 DNA sequence: TGTGCCAGCAGTCTCCAGGGTAGAGGCAATCAGCCCCAGCATTTT.

This clonotype was seen at least ten times. This sequence joins TRBV20-1 and TRBJ2-1, with D possibly being TRBD1 or TRBD2 (6 bases each). Germline loops: CDR1 DFQATT, CDR2 SNEGSKA (reference sequence). This CDR3 is 11 amino acids long. V shed 5 bases and J shed 7 bases, with 9 bases lying between them. This CDR3 is CSARGGNEQFF. CDR3 bases: TGCAGTGCTCGAGGGGGGAATGAGCAGTTCTTC.

The rearrangement links TRBV4-2 to TRBJ2-1; D unresolved. CDR1 is LGHNA, CDR2 YNFKEQ, per germline. V lost 0 bases and J lost 6, with 12 bases in between. This CDR3 contains 15 residues. The CDR3 region is CASSQDPEATNEQFF. Written as DNA, the CDR3 is TGTGCCAGCAGCCAAGATCCTGAGGCCACCAATGAGCAGTTCTTC.

This clonotype was detected many times. The V gene is TRBV3-1, the J gene TRBJ1-1; the match to TRBD1 covers 7 bases. With V trimmed by 1 base and J by 4 bases, 0 bases remained unmatched. The CDR3 extends over 13 amino acids. CDR1 and CDR2 from the germline V gene are LGHDT and YNNKEL (reference sequence). Here the CDR3 reads CASSQAGGTEAFF. The CDR3 region has the DNA TGTGCCAGCAGCCAAGCAGGGGGCACTGAAGCTTTCTTT.

This chain connects TRBV6-1 to TRBJ2-7; no firm D call. V lost 6 bases and J lost 3, with 12 bases in between. Germline assignment: CDR1 MNHNS and CDR2 SASEGT. This CDR3 is 13 amino acids long. The CDR3 is CASRRTLDYEQYF. Here the CDR3 DNA reads TGTGCCAGCAGGAGGACCCTTGACTACGAGCAGTACTTC.

V is TRBV12-5 and J is TRBJ2-3; D uncertain. The germline V and J ends were trimmed by 3 bases and 7 bases, with 8 bases remaining between them. In germline, CDR1 is LGHNT, CDR2 FRNRAP. This CDR3 has 12 amino acids. CDR3 amino acids: CASGFAHNTQYF. CDR3 sequence (DNA): TGTGCTAGTGGTTTTGCTCATAATACGCAGTATTTT.

This clonotype was seen more than once but under ten times. The chain has TRBV7-2 and TRBJ2-5; 7 positions agree with TRBD2. The V gene end was trimmed by 10 bases and the J gene end by 5 bases; junction bases not matched to a gene: 10. This CDR3 spans 13 amino acids. Per the germline V gene, CDR1 is SGHTA and CDR2 is FQGNSA. The CDR3 DNA is TGTGCCACCGGGGGTGGGGGAGGGGAGACCCAGTACTTC. It codes for CATGGGGGETQYF.

V usage is TRBV6-2 or TRBV6-3 and J usage is TRBJ2-7; 8 positions match TRBD2. The CDR3 loop spans 17 amino acids. CDR1 and CDR2 (germline): MNHEY, SVGEGT. The trim removed 0 bases at V and 4 bases at J, leaving 11 bases unmatched. CDR3 nucleotides: TGTGCCAGCAGTTACTCGGTTGGAGCGGGGGCCCTATACGAGCAGTACTTC. Protein product: CASSYSVGAGALYEQYF.

This clonotype was found a few times. J is TRBJ2-1 and V is TRBV19, with 11 nucleotides matching TRBD2. The length of the CDR3 is 15 residues. Losses at the gene ends were 4 bases for V and 3 bases for J; bases not matched to a gene: 2. Germline V gives CDR1 LNHDA, CDR2 SQIVND (reference sequence). The DNA of the CDR3 is TGTGCCAGTAGTACCACTAGCGGGGGCTACAATGAGCAGTTCTTC. It encodes CASSTTSGGYNEQFF.

This clonotype occurred a few times. J is TRBJ2-5 and V is TRBV6-2 or TRBV6-3; D remains unclear. The length of the CDR3 is 12 residues. Germline assignment: CDR1 MNHEY and CDR2 SVGEGT. Trimming stripped 6 bases from V and 4 bases from J, with 9 bases between. In nucleotides, the CDR3 is TGTGCCAGCAGGCCCGAAGGAGAGACCCAGTACTTC. Amino acids: CASRPEGETQYF.

This chain connects TRBV30 to TRBJ2-7; D is unresolved. V was pared by 4 bases and J by 0 bases, with 10 bases between. The CDR3 extends over 13 amino acids. Germline CDR1 GTSNPN, CDR2 SVGIG (reference sequence). The CDR3 nucleotides read TGTGCCTGGACCGTAGGAACCTCCTACGAGCAGTACTTC. Translating it yields CAWTVGTSYEQYF. Supplemented by reference TRBV30 and TRBJ2-7, the full variable domain reads SQTIHQWPATLVQPVGSPLSLECTVEGTSNPNLYWYRQAAGRGLQLLFYSVGIGQISSEVPQNLSASRPQDRQFILSSKKLLLSDSGFYLCAWTVGTSYEQYFGPGTRLTVT.

This clonotype was counted only a few times. The V gene is TRBV6-2 or TRBV6-3, the J gene TRBJ2-7; 9 bases agree with TRBD1. Trimming removed 6 bases from V and 2 bases from J; junction bases left unmatched: 8. Germline V gene lookup returns CDR1 MNHEY and CDR2 SVGEGT. This CDR3 is 15 amino acids long. The DNA of the CDR3 is TGTGCCAGCAGCCCCGGGACAGGGTGGCCCTACGAGCAGTACTTC. Translation: CASSPGTGWPYEQYF.

This clonotype was detected only a few times. J is TRBJ1-2 and V is TRBV28; D might be TRBD1 (6 bases). Trimming removed 2 bases at V and 8 bases at J, with 15 bases between. The CDR3 is 14 amino acids. The V gene's germline CDR1 is MDHEN and CDR2 SYDVKM. CDR3: CASSLRGPRIGYTF. The DNA for the CDR3 is TGTGCCAGCAGTTTACGGGGGCCTCGAATAGGCTACACCTTC.

The gene calls are TRBV28 and TRBJ1-2; 11 nucleotides agree with TRBD1. Trimming cost V 3 bases and J 5 bases; bases outside gene matches: 5. Germline lookup yields CDR1 MDHEN and CDR2 SYDVKM. The CDR3 length is 15 residues. This CDR3 reads CASSLSWDRGYGYTF. The CDR3 DNA follows: TGTGCCAGCAGTTTGTCATGGGACAGGGGGTATGGCTACACCTTC.

The chain recombines TRBV19 with TRBJ1-4; D is ambiguous. The CDR3 contains 15 residues. The V and J ends lost 7 bases and 0 bases respectively, with 12 bases between them. From germline, CDR1 is LNHDA and CDR2 SQIVND (reference sequence). The CDR3 spells CASKDDGATNEKLFF. As DNA, the CDR3 is TGTGCCAGTAAGGACGACGGGGCAACTAATGAAAAACTGTTTTTT.

This clonotype turned up a few times. The chain is built from TRBV7-2 and TRBJ2-3, with D possibly TRBD1 on 5 matching bases. CDR3 size: 13 residues. CDR1 is SGHTA and CDR2 is FQGNSA in the germline V gene. Trimming took 6 bases from V and 7 from J, leaving 14 bases between them. CDR3 sequence reads: CASSSPDINTQYF. The CDR3 DNA is TGTGCCAGCAGTTCCCCGGACATAAATACGCAGTATTTT.

The V gene is TRBV15, the J gene TRBJ2-1; D remains ambiguous. Trimming stripped 1 base from V and 1 base from J, with 8 bases between. This CDR3 region has 15 residues. Germline lookup yields CDR1 LNHNV and CDR2 YYDKDF (reference sequence). The CDR3 coding sequence is TGTGCCACCAGCAGAGGGGCTGGGTCCTACAATGAGCAGTTCTTC. Its translation: CATSRGAGSYNEQFF.

This clonotype was seen only a few times. The rearrangement links TRBV12-3 or TRBV12-4 to TRBJ2-2; the match to TRBD2 covers 10 bases. The V and J ends lost 4 bases and 0 bases, in that order; junction bases with no gene match: 5. This CDR3 contains 17 residues. Here the CDR3 reads CASSSLSGGTNTGELFF. The CDR3 DNA is TGTGCCAGCAGTTCCCTTAGCGGGGGGACGAACACCGGGGAGCTGTTTTTT.

This clonotype was counted only a few times. The rearrangement joins TRBV4-3 to TRBJ2-1; D is ambiguous. The V gene lost 1 base and the J gene lost 8 bases, with 24 bases spanning the gap. Germline V lookup: CDR1 LGHNA, CDR2 YSLEER. The CDR3 extends over 18 amino acids. The CDR3 loop is CASSQGSSVPIKRDEQFF. CDR3 coding DNA: TGCGCCAGCAGCCAAGGATCGAGCGTACCGATAAAAAGAGATGAGCAGTTCTTC.

In this sample, this clonotype turned up many times. This chain uses TRBV12-3 or TRBV12-4 with TRBJ2-3; 8 bases map to TRBD2. The V segment lost 4 bases and the J segment 4 bases; nucleotides outside the gene matches: 4. The CDR3 sequence is 14 residues long. This CDR3 reads CASSSGREADTQYF. The CDR3 bases are TGTGCCAGCAGTTCCGGGAGGGAGGCAGATACGCAGTATTTT.

The table lists this clonotype with a few counts. The chain has TRBV27 and TRBJ2-3; D may be TRBD1 (6 bases). V dropped 4 bases and J dropped 2 bases, with 13 bases sitting between them. The CDR3 totals 15 residues. Germline CDR1 MNHEY, CDR2 SMNVEV (reference sequence). In DNA, the CDR3 is TGTGCCAGCAGTTCCTTTGGACAGATCACAGATACGCAGTATTTT. The encoded protein is CASSSFGQITDTQYF.

Concerning this clonotype itself: This likely comes from a read error, as the CDR3 has no conserved phenylalanine or tryptophan at its end. V usage is TRBV6-6 and J usage is TRBJ2-5; D is ambiguous. Germline lookup yields CDR1 MNHNY and CDR2 SVGAGI (reference sequence). V shed 4 bases and J shed 5 bases, with 11 bases lying between them. The CDR3 runs to 13 residues. The CDR3 coding sequence is TGTGCCAGCAGTTCTGATCCATTGGAGACCCAGTACCTC. This codes for CASSSDPLETQYL.

In this sample, this clonotype turned up many times. The chain combines TRBV7-2 with TRBJ2-7, with D perhaps matching TRBD2 (5 bases). CDR3 length equals 15 residues. CDR1 and CDR2 from the germline V gene are SGHTA and FQGNSA. V was clipped by 2 bases and J by 0 bases, with 11 bases between them. In DNA form, the CDR3 reads TGTGCCAGCAGCTTACTGGACGGGGACTCCTACGAGCAGTACTTC. This gives the protein CASSLLDGDSYEQYF.

This clonotype was seen more than once but under ten times. This sequence joins TRBV5-4 and TRBJ2-1; no reliable D call. The ends were cut back, 2 bases at V and 4 bases at J, with 13 bases in the middle. The germline V gene has CDR1 SGHNT and CDR2 YYREEE (reference sequence). The CDR3 contains 15 residues. CDR3 nucleotide sequence: TGTGCCAGCAGCTTTTACGGCGGAACGTACAATGAGCAGTTCTTC. The encoded protein is CASSFYGGTYNEQFF.

The V and J genes are TRBV12-3 or TRBV12-4 and TRBJ1-5; the D is unclear. Trimming took 7 bases from V and 6 from J, leaving 13 bases between them. This CDR3 is 13 amino acids long. CDR3 coding DNA: TGTGCCAGCAACCGGAACCCGGGTCAGCCCCAGCATTTT. This encodes CASNRNPGQPQHF.

The sample holds a few counts of this clonotype. The chain recombines TRBV25-1 with TRBJ2-7, with a weak D call TRBD1 (5 bases). The germline V gene has CDR1 MGHDK and CDR2 SYGVNS. The V end lost 8 bases, the J end lost 2 bases, and 10 bases lay between the germline ends. This CDR3 has 12 residues. The CDR3 region is CASQDSPYEQYF. As DNA, the CDR3 is TGTGCCAGCCAAGACAGTCCCTACGAGCAGTACTTC.

The genes are TRBV7-9 and TRBJ2-2; D ambiguous. CDR1 SEHNR and CDR2 FQNEAQ come from the germline V gene (reference sequence). V was pared by 4 bases and J by 0 bases, with 9 bases between. The CDR3 has 15 residues. CDR3: CASSSPWTNTGELFF. The CDR3 region has the DNA TGTGCCAGCAGCTCCCCCTGGACGAACACCGGGGAGCTGTTTTTT.

This clonotype has just a few counts. The CDR3 here is CSARDRVVETQYF. The CDR3 nucleotides are TGCAGTGCTAGAGACAGGGTAGTGGAGACCCAGTACTTC. The chain employs TRBV20-1 and TRBJ2-5; TRBD1 is a possible D gene (5 bases). Trimming removed 0 bases from V and 5 bases from J, with 10 bases in between. Per germline, CDR1 DFQATT and CDR2 SNEGSKA (reference sequence). This CDR3 contains 13 residues.